Listed below are T cell receptor beta chains from one sample, sequenced in a study of blood T cell repertoires in COVID-19. Clones were sequenced by immunoSEQ multiplex PCR, and TCRdb holds only the in-frame ones, with some missing. The sample yields roughly 40,000 clones, around 83% seen once. Sequenced input: peripheral blood. These receptors originate from a man in his sixties or seventies with acute or convalescent COVID-19. Each CDR3 is given with its conserved first and last residue. Each record gives: J gene, clone size, D gene, V gene, CDR3 protein, CDR3 DNA. The D gene is left open where the match is weak. A row's size may be missing; if present it is once, few, many or a size class.

>TRBJ2-2|NA|TRBD2|TRBV5-1
CASTVQRGGTGELFF
TGCGCCAGCACGGTTCAGCGGGGTGGGACCGGGGAGCTGTTTTTT
>TRBJ2-3|NA|NA|TRBV7-3
CASSPQVGGGFTDTQYF
TGTGCCAGCAGCCCCCAGGTCGGCGGGGGCTTCACAGATACGCAGTATTTT
>TRBJ2-3|NA|NA|TRBV5-1
CASSLGGPTQYF
TGCGCCAGCAGCTTGGGGGGGCCTACGCAGTATTTT
>TRBJ1-1|NA|NA|TRBV6-5
CASREARKGTEAFF
TGTGCCAGCAGAGAGGCCCGCAAAGGCACTGAAGCTTTCTTT
>TRBJ2-1|few|TRBD2|TRBV6-2/TRBV6-3
CASSQLAGGSYNEQFF
TGTGCCAGCAGCCAGCTAGCGGGGGGCTCCTACAATGAGCAGTTCTTC
>TRBJ2-2|NA|TRBD1|TRBV6-5
CASSGTGNTGELFF
TGTGCCAGCAGCGGGACAGGGAACACCGGGGAGCTGTTTTTT
>TRBJ2-1|NA|NA|TRBV6-2/TRBV6-3
CASSYSGSNNEQFF
TGTGCCAGCAGTTACTCGGGGAGCAACAATGAGCAGTTCTTC
>TRBJ1-5|once|NA|TRBV27
CASSLVNPLNQPQHF
TGTGCCAGCAGTTTAGTAAATCCCCTAAATCAGCCCCAGCATTTT
>TRBJ1-1|NA|TRBD1|TRBV19
CASSMDRGQGNTEAFF
TGTGCCAGTAGTATGGACCGCGGACAGGGGAACACTGAAGCTTTCTTT
>TRBJ1-3|NA|NA|TRBV7-9
CASSLDGGPGNTIYF
TGTGCCAGCAGCTTAGACGGGGGGCCTGGAAACACCATATATTTT
>TRBJ1-5|NA|NA|TRBV15
CATSRGGGGDGQPQHF
TGTGCCACCAGCAGAGGAGGGGGGGGCGACGGTCAGCCCCAGCATTTT
>TRBJ1-5|NA|TRBD1|TRBV2
CASRDREFQPQHF
TGTGCCAGTAGGGACAGGGAGTTTCAGCCCCAGCATTTT
>TRBJ1-2|NA|TRBD1|TRBV27
CASSLGRQGHYGYTF
TGTGCCAGCAGTTTAGGGAGACAGGGACACTATGGCTACACCTTC
>TRBJ1-5|NA|NA|TRBV6-2/TRBV6-3
CASSSGNRNQPQHF
TGTGCCAGCAGTTCAGGTAATCGCAATCAGCCCCAGCATTTT
>TRBJ1-5|NA|NA|TRBV5-8
CASSLAGIGNQPQHF
TGTGCCAGCAGCTTGGCAGGGATTGGCAATCAGCCCCAGCATTTT
>TRBJ2-7|NA|NA|TRBV18
CASSPGTDSYEQYF
TGTGCCAGCTCACCAGGGACTGACTCCTACGAGCAGTACTTC
>TRBJ1-1|NA|NA|TRBV7-8
CASSLSGNTEAFF
TGTGCCAGCAGCTTATCGGGTAACACTGAAGCTTTCTTT
>TRBJ2-5|once|TRBD2|TRBV7-2
CASSASGGETQYF
TGTGCCAGCAGCGCCAGCGGGGGAGAGACCCAGTACTTC